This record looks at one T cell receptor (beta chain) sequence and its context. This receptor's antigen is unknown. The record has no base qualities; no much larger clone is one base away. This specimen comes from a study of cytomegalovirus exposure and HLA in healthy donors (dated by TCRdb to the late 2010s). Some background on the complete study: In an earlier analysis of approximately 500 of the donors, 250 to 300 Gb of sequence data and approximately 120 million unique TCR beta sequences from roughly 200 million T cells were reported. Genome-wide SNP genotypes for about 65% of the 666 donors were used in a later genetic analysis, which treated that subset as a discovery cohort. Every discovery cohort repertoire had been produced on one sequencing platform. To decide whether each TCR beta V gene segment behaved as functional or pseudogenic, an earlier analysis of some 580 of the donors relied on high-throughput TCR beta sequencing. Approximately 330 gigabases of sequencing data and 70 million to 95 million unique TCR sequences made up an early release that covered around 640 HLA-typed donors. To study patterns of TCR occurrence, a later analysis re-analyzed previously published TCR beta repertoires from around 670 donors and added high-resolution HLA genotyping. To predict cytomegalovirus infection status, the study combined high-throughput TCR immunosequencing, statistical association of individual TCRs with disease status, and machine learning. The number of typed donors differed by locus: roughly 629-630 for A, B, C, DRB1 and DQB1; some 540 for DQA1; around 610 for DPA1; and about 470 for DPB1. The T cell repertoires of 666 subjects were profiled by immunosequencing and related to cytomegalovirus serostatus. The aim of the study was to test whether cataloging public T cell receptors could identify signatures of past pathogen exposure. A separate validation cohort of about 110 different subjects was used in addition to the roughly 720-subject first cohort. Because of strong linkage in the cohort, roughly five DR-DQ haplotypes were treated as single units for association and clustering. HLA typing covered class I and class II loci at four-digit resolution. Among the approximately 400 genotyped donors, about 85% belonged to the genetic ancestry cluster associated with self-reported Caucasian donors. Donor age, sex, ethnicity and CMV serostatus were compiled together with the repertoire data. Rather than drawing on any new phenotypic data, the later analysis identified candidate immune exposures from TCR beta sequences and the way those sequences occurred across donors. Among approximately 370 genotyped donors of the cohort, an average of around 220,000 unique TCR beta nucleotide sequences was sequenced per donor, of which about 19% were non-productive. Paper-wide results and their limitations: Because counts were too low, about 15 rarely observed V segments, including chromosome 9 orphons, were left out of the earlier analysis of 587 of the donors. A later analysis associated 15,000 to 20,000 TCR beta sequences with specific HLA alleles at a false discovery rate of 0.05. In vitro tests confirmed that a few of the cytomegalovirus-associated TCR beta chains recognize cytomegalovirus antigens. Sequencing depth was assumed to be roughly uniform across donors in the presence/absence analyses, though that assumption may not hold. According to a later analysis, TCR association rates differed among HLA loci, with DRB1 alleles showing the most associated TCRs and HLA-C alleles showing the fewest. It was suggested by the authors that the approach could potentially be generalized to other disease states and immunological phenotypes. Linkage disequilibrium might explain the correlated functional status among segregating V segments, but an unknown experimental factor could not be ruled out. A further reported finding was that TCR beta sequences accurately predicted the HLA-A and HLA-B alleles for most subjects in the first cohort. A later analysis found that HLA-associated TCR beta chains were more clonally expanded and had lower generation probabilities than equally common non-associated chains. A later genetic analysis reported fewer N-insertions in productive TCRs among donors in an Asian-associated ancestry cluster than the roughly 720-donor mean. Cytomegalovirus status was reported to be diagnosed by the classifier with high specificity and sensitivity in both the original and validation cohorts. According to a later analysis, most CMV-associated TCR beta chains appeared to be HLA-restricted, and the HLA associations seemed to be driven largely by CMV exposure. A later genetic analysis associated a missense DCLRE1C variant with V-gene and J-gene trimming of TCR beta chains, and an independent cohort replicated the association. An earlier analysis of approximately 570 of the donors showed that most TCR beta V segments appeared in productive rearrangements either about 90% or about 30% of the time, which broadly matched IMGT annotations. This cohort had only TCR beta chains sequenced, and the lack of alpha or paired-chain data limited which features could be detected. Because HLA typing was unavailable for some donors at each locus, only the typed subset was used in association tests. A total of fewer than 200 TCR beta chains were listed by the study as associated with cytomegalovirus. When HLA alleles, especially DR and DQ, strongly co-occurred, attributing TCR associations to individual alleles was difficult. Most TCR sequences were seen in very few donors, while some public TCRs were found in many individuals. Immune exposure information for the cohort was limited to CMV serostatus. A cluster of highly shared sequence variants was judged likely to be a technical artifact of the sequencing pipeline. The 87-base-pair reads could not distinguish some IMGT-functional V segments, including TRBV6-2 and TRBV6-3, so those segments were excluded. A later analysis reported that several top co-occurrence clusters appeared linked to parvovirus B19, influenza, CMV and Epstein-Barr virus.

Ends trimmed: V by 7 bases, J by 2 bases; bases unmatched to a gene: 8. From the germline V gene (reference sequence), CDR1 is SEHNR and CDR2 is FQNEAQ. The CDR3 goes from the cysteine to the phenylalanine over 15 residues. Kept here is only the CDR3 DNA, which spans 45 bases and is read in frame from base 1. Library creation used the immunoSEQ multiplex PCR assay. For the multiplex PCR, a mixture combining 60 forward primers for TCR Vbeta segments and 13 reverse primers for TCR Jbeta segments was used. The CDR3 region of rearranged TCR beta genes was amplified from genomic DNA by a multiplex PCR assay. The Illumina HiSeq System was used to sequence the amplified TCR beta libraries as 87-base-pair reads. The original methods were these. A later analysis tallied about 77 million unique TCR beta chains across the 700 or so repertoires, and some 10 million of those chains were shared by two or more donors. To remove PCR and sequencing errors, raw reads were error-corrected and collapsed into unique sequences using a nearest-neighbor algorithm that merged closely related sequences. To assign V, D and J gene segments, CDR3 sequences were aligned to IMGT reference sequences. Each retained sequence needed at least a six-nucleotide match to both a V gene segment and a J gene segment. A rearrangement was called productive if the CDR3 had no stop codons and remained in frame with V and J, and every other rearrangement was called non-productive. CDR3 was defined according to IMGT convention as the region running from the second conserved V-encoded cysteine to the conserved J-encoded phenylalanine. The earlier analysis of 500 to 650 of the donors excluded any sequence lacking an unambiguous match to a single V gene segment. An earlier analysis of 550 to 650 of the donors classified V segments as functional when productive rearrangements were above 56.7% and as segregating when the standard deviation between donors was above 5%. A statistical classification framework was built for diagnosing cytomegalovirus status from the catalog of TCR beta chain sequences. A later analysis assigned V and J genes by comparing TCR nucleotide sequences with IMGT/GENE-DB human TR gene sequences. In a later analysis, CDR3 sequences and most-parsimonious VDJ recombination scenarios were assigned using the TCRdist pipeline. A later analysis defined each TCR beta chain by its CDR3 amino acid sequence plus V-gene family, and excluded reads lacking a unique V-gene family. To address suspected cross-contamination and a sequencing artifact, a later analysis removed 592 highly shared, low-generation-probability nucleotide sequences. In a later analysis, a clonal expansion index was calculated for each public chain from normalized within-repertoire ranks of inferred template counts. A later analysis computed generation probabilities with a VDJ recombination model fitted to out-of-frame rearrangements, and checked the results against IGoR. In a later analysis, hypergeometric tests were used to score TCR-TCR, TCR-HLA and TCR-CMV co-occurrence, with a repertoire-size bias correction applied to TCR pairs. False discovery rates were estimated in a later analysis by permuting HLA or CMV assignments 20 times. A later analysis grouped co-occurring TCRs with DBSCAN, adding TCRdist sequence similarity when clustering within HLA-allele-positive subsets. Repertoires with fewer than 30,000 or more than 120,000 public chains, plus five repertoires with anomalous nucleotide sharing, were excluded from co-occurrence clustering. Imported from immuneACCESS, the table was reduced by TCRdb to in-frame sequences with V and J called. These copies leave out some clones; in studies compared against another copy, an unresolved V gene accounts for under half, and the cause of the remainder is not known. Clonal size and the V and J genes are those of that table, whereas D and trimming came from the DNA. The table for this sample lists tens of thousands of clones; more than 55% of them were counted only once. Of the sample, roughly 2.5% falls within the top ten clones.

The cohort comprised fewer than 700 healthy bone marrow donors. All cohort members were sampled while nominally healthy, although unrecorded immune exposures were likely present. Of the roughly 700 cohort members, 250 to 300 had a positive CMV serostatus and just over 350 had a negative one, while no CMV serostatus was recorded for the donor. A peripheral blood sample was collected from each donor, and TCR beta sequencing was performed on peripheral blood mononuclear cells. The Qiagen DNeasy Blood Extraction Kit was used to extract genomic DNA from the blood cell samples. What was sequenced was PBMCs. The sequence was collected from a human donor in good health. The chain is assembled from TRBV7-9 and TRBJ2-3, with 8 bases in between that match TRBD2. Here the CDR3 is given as CASILRGGFTDTQYF. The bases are TGTGCCAGCATACTCCGGGGGGGGTTCACAGATACGCAGTATTTT.